This T cell receptor beta chain emerged from a study of Graves' ophthalmopathy and Graves' hyperthyroidism. The authors amplified TCR beta CDR3 regions from RNA transcripts. Investigators did first-round RT-PCR with HTBI primers, then second-round multiplex PCR. TCRdb processed the multiplex PCR reads anew with MiXCR; each CDR3 protein has one entry. This sample yields approximately 460,000 distinct CDR3 sequences, of which around 14% are seen a single time; about a tenth belongs to the top ten. Findings and caveats of the study: Blood also contained most of the expanded thyroid clonotypes above 0.001 frequency.

Diagnosis relied on clinical symptoms, serum thyroxine, TRAb, thyroid ultrasound and orbital computed tomography. The CDR3 consists of 12 residues. Per the germline V gene, CDR1 is SGHAT and CDR2 is FQNNGV. V was clipped by 5 bases and J by 6 bases, with 11 bases between them. This clonotype has only a few counts. Its specificity is unknown. The TCR originated in a young woman with Graves' ophthalmopathy. This chain uses TRBV11-2 with TRBJ2-7; the D is unclear. The sequenced sample consisted of blood. DNA for the CDR3: TGTGCCAGCAGCCCACCCAACCGCGAGCAGTACTTC. This gives the protein CASSPPNREQYF. Drawing the rest from reference TRBV11-2 and TRBJ2-7, the complete variable domain is EAGVAQSPRYKIIEKRQSVAFWCNPISGHATLYWYQQILGQGPKLLIQFQNNGVVDDSQLPKDRFSAERLKGVDSTLKIQPAKLEDSAVYLCASSPPNREQYFGPGTRLTVT.